This T cell receptor (beta chain) emerged from a study of T-cell reconstitution after alpha-beta-depleted transplantation in children. The CDR3 sequence is 15 residues long. J gave up 5 bases and V 0 bases, and 5 bases lay outside the gene matches. Germline-derived CDR1 and CDR2 are SGHRS and YFSETQ. The study's findings and limits: The study reportedly traced alpha-beta T cells about two months after transplant to several hundred expanded graft clones. T-cell numbers and diversity, one year after transplant, stemmed largely from T cells that were newly produced. For some patients, TCRbeta diversity was high at day 60 because of recipient T cells and thymic progenitors that survived.

This clonotype has a handful of counts. The antigen is not known. Unique molecular identifiers were used in preparing the TCRbeta library. One entry per CDR3 protein results from TCRdb running MiXCR on the PCR reads. The sample shows around 94,000 distinct CDR3 sequences, 6% to 9% of them seen only once. This sequence joins TRBV5-1 and TRBJ1-5; 7 positions agree with TRBD1. This specimen was PBMCs, taken before TCRalphabeta/CD19-depleted stem cell transplant. The TCR originated in a boy between 2 and 10 years old with acute lymphoblastic leukemia, due to receive a stem cell transplant. CDR3 nucleotide sequence: TGCGCCAGCAGCTTGGAGACAGGGAGGGATCAGCCCCAGCATTTT. This translates into CASSLETGRDQPQHF.